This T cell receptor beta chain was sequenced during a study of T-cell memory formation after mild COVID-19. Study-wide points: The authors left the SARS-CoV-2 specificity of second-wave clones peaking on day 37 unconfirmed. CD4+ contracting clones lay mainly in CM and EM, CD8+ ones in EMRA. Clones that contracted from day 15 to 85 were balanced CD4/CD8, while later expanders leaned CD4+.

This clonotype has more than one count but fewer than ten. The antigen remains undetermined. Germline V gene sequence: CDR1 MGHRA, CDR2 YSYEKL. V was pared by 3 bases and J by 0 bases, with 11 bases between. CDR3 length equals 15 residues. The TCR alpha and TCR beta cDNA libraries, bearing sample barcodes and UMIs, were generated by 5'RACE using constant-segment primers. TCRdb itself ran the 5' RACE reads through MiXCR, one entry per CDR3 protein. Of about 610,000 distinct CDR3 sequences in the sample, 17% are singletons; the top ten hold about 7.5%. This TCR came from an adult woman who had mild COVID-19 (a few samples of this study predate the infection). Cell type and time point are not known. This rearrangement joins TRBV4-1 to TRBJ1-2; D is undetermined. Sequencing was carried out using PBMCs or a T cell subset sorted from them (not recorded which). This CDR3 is CASSHQSRANYGYTF. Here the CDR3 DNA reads TGCGCCAGCAGCCATCAATCTCGAGCTAACTATGGCTACACCTTC.